These 12 T cell receptor beta chains originate from one sample sequenced in a study of blood T cell repertoires in COVID-19. Clones were sequenced by immunoSEQ multiplex PCR, and TCRdb holds only the in-frame ones, with some missing. This sample has 87,000 or so clones, with about 85% found just once. The source material was peripheral blood. The receptors come from a woman older than 75 with COVID-19, enrolled during active disease.

The chain links TRBV18 to TRBJ2-5; a weak D match, TRBD2 (5 bases). V lost 0 bases and J 4 bases, leaving 12 bases between the germline ends. This CDR3 spans 15 amino acids. Germline lookup yields CDR1 KGHSH and CDR2 LQKENI. CDR3 sequence: CASSPPWEIAETQYF. CDR3 sequence (DNA): TGTGCCAGCTCACCACCGTGGGAGATCGCAGAGACCCAGTACTTC.

The CDR3 DNA sequence: TGTGCCAGCGACACCAGCTCCTACAATGAGCAGTTCTTC. Its protein product is CASDTSSYNEQFF. This chain links TRBV12-3 or TRBV12-4 with TRBJ2-1; the D is unclear. The CDR3 runs to 13 residues. V was cut by 8 bases and J by 0 bases, with 8 bases left in between.

CDR3 DNA: TGTGCCAGTAGTCCTCAATTCCAGGGTCATTATGGCTACACCTTC. Translated, it gives CASSPQFQGHYGYTF. The gene calls are TRBV19 and TRBJ1-2; tentatively, D is TRBD1 (5 bases). The CDR3 consists of 15 residues. Trimming pared 5 bases from V and 5 bases from J, leaving 18 bases between. Germline V gene sequence: CDR1 LNHDA, CDR2 SQIVND (reference sequence).

The rearrangement joins TRBV28 to TRBJ2-3, with TRBD1 matching 7 bases. V shed 6 bases and J 2 bases; nucleotides not matched to a gene: 8. Germline-derived CDR1 and CDR2 are MDHEN and SYDVKM. The CDR3 loop spans 15 amino acids. In DNA form, the CDR3 reads TGTGCCAGCAGCCAATGGGGACAGCCCACAGATACGCAGTATTTT. Translating it yields CASSQWGQPTDTQYF. The whole variable domain, filled in from reference TRBV28 and TRBJ2-3, reads DVKVTQSSRYLVKRTGEKVFLECVQDMDHENMFWYRQDPGLGLRLIYFSYDVKMKEKGDIPEGYSVSREKKERFSLILESASTNQTSMYLCASSQWGQPTDTQYFGPGTRLTVL.

The V call is TRBV7-9, the J call TRBJ2-2; perhaps TRBD2 as D (5 bases). Per germline, CDR1 SEHNR and CDR2 FQNEAQ (reference sequence). The CDR3 length is 15 residues. The V end was cut by 8 bases, the J end by 2 bases, with 15 bases between. In DNA form, the CDR3 reads TGTGCCAGCCCGGCGGGTAGTTTTAACACCGGGGAGCTGTTTTTT. Amino acid sequence: CASPAGSFNTGELFF.

Here the CDR3 DNA reads TGTGCCAGTAGTATCGGGGGGGTGGGTTTCAATCAGCCCCAGCATTTT. Encoded protein: CASSIGGVGFNQPQHF. The rearrangement uses TRBV19 and TRBJ1-5; the D gene is possibly TRBD1 (5 bases). Trimming took 3 bases from V and 3 from J, leaving 15 bases between them. Germline-derived CDR1 and CDR2 are LNHDA and SQIVND (reference sequence). CDR3 length: 16 residues.

The chain carries TRBV13 and TRBJ1-1, with a possible D match to TRBD1 (5 bases). Germline lookup yields CDR1 PRHDT and CDR2 FYEKMQ (reference sequence). The CDR3 runs to 14 residues. The ends were cut back, 2 bases at V and 1 base at J, with 8 bases in the middle. CDR3 DNA sequence: TGTGCCAGCAGCTTATCAGGACAGAACACTGAAGCTTTCTTT. Its protein product is CASSLSGQNTEAFF.

Only a few counts were recorded for this clone. The genes are TRBV6-5 and TRBJ2-5, with no clear D. The CDR3 spans 14 residues. Germline V gives CDR1 MNHEY, CDR2 SVGAGI. The ends were cut back, 7 bases at V and 6 bases at J, with 18 bases in the middle. The CDR3 protein is CASTLPDCPKTQYF. In DNA form, the CDR3 reads TGTGCCAGCACCCTCCCCGACTGCCCCAAGACCCAGTACTTC.

Comments on this clone: Other nucleotide sequences in the sample specify the same CDR3. V is TRBV27 and J is TRBJ2-5; TRBD1 might be the D (5 bases). Deletions cut 2 bases from V and 3 bases from J, with 7 bases between. Germline lookup yields CDR1 MNHEY and CDR2 SMNVEV (reference sequence). The CDR3 runs to 13 residues. This chain's CDR3 is CASSLRREETQYF. DNA for the CDR3: TGTGCCAGCAGTTTACGCAGGGAAGAGACCCAGTACTTC.

The CDR3 sequence is CATSDFPSFGLAGGPNVYEQYF. CDR3 DNA: TGTGCCACCAGTGATTTCCCATCTTTTGGACTAGCGGGAGGGCCGAATGTCTACGAGCAGTACTTC. The rearrangement joins TRBV24-1 to TRBJ2-7; 15 nucleotides align to TRBD2. The CDR3 is 22 amino acids. From germline, CDR1 is KGHDR and CDR2 SFDVKD. The J segment lost 3 bases and the V segment lost 1 base, leaving 18 bases of the junction unmatched.

V usage is TRBV18 and J usage is TRBJ1-1; no definite D call. The CDR3 has 15 residues. Between the trimmed V and J ends, which lost 6 bases and 6 bases, there was a span of 20 bases. Germline CDR1 and CDR2: KGHSH and LQKENI. CDR3 region: CASSPNSQYSSEAFF. CDR3 nucleotides: TGTGCCAGCTCGCCAAACTCCCAATACAGTTCTGAAGCTTTCTTT. Using reference TRBV18 and TRBJ1-1 for the parts outside the CDR3, the full variable domain is NAGVMQNPRHLVRRRGQEARLRCSPMKGHSHVYWYRQLPEEGLKFMVYLQKENIIDESGMPKERFSAEFPKEGPSILRIQQVVRGDSAAYFCASSPNSQYSSEAFFGQGTRLTVV.

The chain recombines TRBV7-8 with TRBJ2-3; 14 positions agree with TRBD2. Germline V lookup: CDR1 SGHVS, CDR2 FQNEAQ. Germline trimming cut 5 bases from V and 8 bases from J; bases unmatched to any gene: 12. There are 17 residues in the CDR3. The CDR3 loop is CASSPGTSGGRGATQYF. The DNA of the CDR3 is TGTGCCAGCAGCCCGGGGACTAGCGGGGGAAGGGGAGCTACGCAGTATTTT. Using reference TRBV7-8 and TRBJ2-3 for the parts outside the CDR3, the full variable domain is GAGVSQSPRYKVAKRGQDVALRCDPISGHVSLFWYQQALGQGPEFLTYFQNEAQLDKSGLPSDRFFAERPEGSVSTLKIQRTQQEDSAVYLCASSPGTSGGRGATQYFGPGTRLTVL.